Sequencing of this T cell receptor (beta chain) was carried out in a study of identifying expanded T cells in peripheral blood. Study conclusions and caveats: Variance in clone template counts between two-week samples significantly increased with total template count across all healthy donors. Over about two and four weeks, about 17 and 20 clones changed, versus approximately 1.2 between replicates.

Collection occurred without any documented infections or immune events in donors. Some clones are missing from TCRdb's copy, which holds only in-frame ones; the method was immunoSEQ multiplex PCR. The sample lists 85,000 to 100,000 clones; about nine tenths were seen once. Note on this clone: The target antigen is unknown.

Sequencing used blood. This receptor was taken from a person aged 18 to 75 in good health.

CDR3 residues: CASSYRVFETQYF. Written as DNA, the CDR3 is TGTGCCAGCAGCTATCGGGTTTTTGAGACCCAGTACTTC. The V call is TRBV7-2, the J call TRBJ2-5; no clear D. Germline V gene data show CDR1 as SGHTA and CDR2 as FQGNSA. Trimming stripped 4 bases from V and 5 bases from J, with 11 bases between. The CDR3 is 13 residues long.